This entry lists 9 T cell receptor beta chains sequenced from one sample in a study of cytomegalovirus exposure and HLA in healthy donors. The PCR used 60 Vbeta and 13 Jbeta primers. Libraries were prepared by immunoSEQ multiplex PCR; TCRdb keeps only in-frame clonotypes and omits some of them. In the table there are some 110,000 clones, approximately 83% of which are singletons. The sample taken for sequencing was PBMCs. Receptor source: a man between 18 and 29 years old in good health and CMV-seronegative.

The genes are TRBV7-2 and TRBJ2-5; the match to TRBD1 covers 9 bases. V lost 3 bases and J lost 7; bases outside the gene matches: 9. The CDR3 contains 15 residues. Per germline, CDR1 SGHTA and CDR2 FQGNSA. Here the CDR3 reads CASSFGGQGGRTQYF. Here the CDR3 DNA reads TGTGCCAGCAGCTTTGGGGGACAGGGTGGAAGGACCCAGTACTTC.

The chain links TRBV5-6 to TRBJ1-6; no firm D call. Between the trimmed V and J ends, which lost 5 bases and 5 bases, there was a span of 11 bases. The CDR3 is 14 residues long. CDR1 and CDR2 from the germline V gene are SGHDT and YYEEEE. The CDR3 protein is CASSRGVDNSPLHF. In DNA, the CDR3 is TGTGCCAGCAGTCGCGGGGTAGATAATTCACCCCTCCACTTT.

This chain connects TRBV27 to TRBJ1-2; D unresolved. Germline V gene data show CDR1 as MNHEY and CDR2 as SMNVEV (reference sequence). The CDR3 consists of 13 residues. V was trimmed by 3 bases and J by 1 base, leaving 6 bases between them. Written as DNA, the CDR3 is TGTGCCAGCAGTTTCCGCAGTAACTATGGCTACACCTTC. Its protein product is CASSFRSNYGYTF.

V is TRBV25-1 and J is TRBJ2-1; D might be TRBD2 (5 bases). The CDR3 extends over 15 amino acids. CDR1 is MGHDK and CDR2 is SYGVNS in the germline V gene. Trimming removed 6 bases at V and 3 bases at J, with 15 bases between. The CDR3 loop reads CASRNPGRFYNEQFF. The CDR3 coding sequence is TGTGCCAGCAGGAATCCGGGAAGATTCTACAATGAGCAGTTCTTC.

J is TRBJ2-7 and V is TRBV27; D might be TRBD1 (5 bases). V lost 6 bases, J lost 3 bases, and 15 bases lay in between. The CDR3 runs to 14 residues. Germline assignment: CDR1 MNHEY and CDR2 SMNVEV (reference sequence). The CDR3 nucleotides read TGTGCCAGCAGCCCAAGGGGCCCCGACTACGAGCAGTACTTC. This codes for CASSPRGPDYEQYF.

V and J are TRBV5-4 and TRBJ2-3; perhaps TRBD1 as D (6 bases). This CDR3 has 15 residues. Germline V lookup: CDR1 SGHNT, CDR2 YYREEE (reference sequence). Between the trimmed V and J ends, which lost 1 base and 0 bases, there was a span of 9 bases. CDR3 amino acids: CASSLTGSSTDTQYF. In DNA form, the CDR3 reads TGTGCCAGCAGCTTGACAGGGTCTAGCACAGATACGCAGTATTTT. The full variable domain, its missing parts supplied by reference TRBV5-4 and TRBJ2-3, is ETGVTQSPTHLIKTRGQQVTLRCSSQSGHNTVSWYQQALGQGPQFIFQYYREEENGRGNFPPRFSGLQFPNYSSELNVNALELDDSALYLCASSLTGSSTDTQYFGPGTRLTVL.

The chain carries TRBV2 and TRBJ2-1; 8 bases fit TRBD1. There are 13 residues in the CDR3. Germline V gene data show CDR1 as SNHLY and CDR2 as FYNNEI. The V segment lost 7 bases and the J segment 7 bases; nucleotides outside the gene matches: 6. CDR3 loop: CASNGQGRNEQFF. CDR3 coding DNA: TGTGCCAGCAACGGACAGGGCAGGAATGAGCAGTTCTTC.

The table lists this clone with a few counts. The CDR3 coding sequence is TGTGCCAGCAGCTTAGAGAGTAGTCCCGGTACGCAGTATTTT. It encodes CASSLESSPGTQYF. The chain couples TRBV7-2 to TRBJ2-3; D not certain. Trimming took 1 base from V and 8 from J, leaving 13 bases between them. Looked up from germline, CDR1 is SGHTA and CDR2 is FQGNSA. The CDR3 length is 14 residues. The entire variable domain, with the rest obtained from reference TRBV7-2 and TRBJ2-3, is as follows: GAGVSQSPSNKVTEKGKDVELRCDPISGHTALYWYRQSLGQGLEFLIYFQGNSAPDKSGLPSDRFSAERTGGSVSTLTIQRTQQEDSAVYLCASSLESSPGTQYFGPGTRLTVL.

The chain recombines TRBV6-5 with TRBJ1-5, with a possible D match to TRBD1 (5 bases). Trimming left V 0 bases short and J 7 bases short, with 13 bases between. The germline gives CDR1 MNHEY, CDR2 SVGAGI. This CDR3 spans 15 amino acids. The CDR3 DNA is TGTGCCAGCAGTTACTCTGGGCAGGGCAGCCAGCCCCAGCATTTT. Protein product: CASSYSGQGSQPQHF.